This T cell receptor beta chain comes out of a study of CD8 T cells in ankylosing spondylitis. General study results and limits: In synovial fluid and blood from reactive arthritis, some motif variants were previously reported. Significant enrichment of disease-linked clones was reportedly seen in matched ankylosing spondylitis synovial fluid. Those disease-linked clones were CD8+; they were also relatively rare in peripheral blood. Blood from ankylosing spondylitis patients appeared to carry a characteristic roughly 8-variant TCR beta motif.

This clonotype was counted at least ten times. Its antigen remains unidentified. It was by quantitative 5'-RACE with molecular barcodes that TCR beta libraries were made. MiXCR was run by TCRdb on the 5' RACE reads, yielding one entry per CDR3 protein. The table records 450,000 to 550,000 distinct CDR3 sequences, approximately 5.3% of them present only once. The length of the CDR3 is 15 residues. Trimming left V 7 bases short and J 4 bases short, with 16 bases between. Sequencing was performed on blood, either unsorted or a sorted T cell fraction (not recorded which). The chain is built from TRBV12-3 or TRBV12-4 and TRBJ1-4; D may be TRBD1 (6 bases). This clonotype was sampled from a male donor with ankylosing spondylitis. The CDR3 reads CASTSGGLSNEKLFF. In DNA form, the CDR3 reads TGTGCCAGCACCTCTGGGGGGCTAAGTAATGAAAAACTGTTTTTT.